This TCR beta chain was observed in a study of shared clonotypes between healthy human individuals. Study-wide findings and caveats: An anticipated effect of sequencing depth on clonotype sharing among donors was recognized.

Template amounts of approximately 300 ng DNA, some 30,000 T cell genomes, were employed in unsorted PBMC replicate PCRs. The protocol was immunoSEQ multiplex PCR, while the TCRdb copy is restricted to in-frame clones and leaves out a portion. The sample carries 450,000 to 600,000 clones, 60% to 85% recorded once. The sample holds one count of this clone. The antigen remains unidentified. The CDR3 sequence is 14 residues long. Trimming removed 8 bases at V and 3 bases at J, with 14 bases between. Germline assignment: CDR1 LNHNV and CDR2 YYDKDF (reference sequence). The sequence came from a middle-aged woman in good health. Some clones in this sample may be carry-over from other donors' samples. The material sequenced was PBMCs. The chain recombines TRBV15 with TRBJ1-5; D may be TRBD1 (5 bases). The CDR3 spells CATHPLGVNQPQHF. DNA of the CDR3: TGTGCCACCCACCCCCTAGGGGTCAATCAGCCCCAGCATTTT.